This record looks at one TCR beta chain sequence and its context. Its target is unknown. The CDR3 covers 16 residues. Trimming took 9 bases from V and 1 from J; bases not matched to a gene: 14. The V gene's germline CDR1 is WNHNN and CDR2 SYGVQD (reference sequence). TCRdb's copy holds only in-frame clones and misses some; the assay was immunoSEQ multiplex PCR. The data contain 55,000 to 85,000 clones, about four fifths of them singletons. The sample originates from a study of T cell responses to AZD1222 COVID-19 vaccine. Notes on the study in general: Mapped onto spike, vaccine-associated CD4 TCRs spanned it and were dominant at 160-218 and 743-854. No day 14 peak samples; only post-peak repertoires were characterized. Only 5 or 6 people who got AZD1222 tested seropositive at baseline. Following two doses of AZD1222, Spike-specific TCR breadth and depth rose.

This material consisted of peripheral blood, taken on day 0 of AZD1222 vaccination. The chain employs TRBV10-1 and TRBJ1-2; 7 nucleotides agree with TRBD1. The clonotype was recovered from an adult in good health. The CDR3: CARPGGVWDSNYGYTF. In DNA form, the CDR3 reads TGCGCCAGACCAGGGGGGGTATGGGACAGTAACTATGGCTACACCTTC.